The source of this T cell receptor (beta chain) is a study of intratumoral heterogeneity in liver cancer. Produced via immunoSEQ multiplex PCR; TCRdb's table is partial and in-frame only. The data hold tens of thousands of clones, with approximately 70% observed a single time. The sequencing used tumor-adjacent normal tissue, collected before any cancer treatment. This receptor was taken from a woman aged 65 to 85 with hepatocellular carcinoma.

The CDR3 nucleotides are TGTGCCAGCAGCGGAGGGACTGGAACAGATACGCAGTATTTT. It translates to CASSGGTGTDTQYF. The chain uses TRBV9 and TRBJ2-3, with a tentative D call TRBD2 (6 bases). The V end was cut by 3 bases, the J end by 3 bases, with 11 bases between. CDR3 length: 14 residues. In germline, CDR1 is SGDLS, CDR2 YYNGEE.